This T cell receptor (beta chain) was sequenced during a study of T cells of healthy individuals. TCRdb analysed the 5' RACE reads with MiXCR anew, one entry per CDR3 protein. This sample yields fewer than 90,000 distinct CDR3 sequences, of which about 5% are seen a single time; approximately 8% belongs to the top ten. The CDR3 has 18 amino acids. In germline, CDR1 is SGHVS, CDR2 FNYEAQ. The J segment lost 2 bases and the V segment lost 4 bases, leaving 4 bases of the junction unmatched. This chain joins TRBV7-6 and TRBJ2-2; 16 bases agree with TRBD2. The origin of this receptor is a female donor in good health. The CDR3 loop reads CASSSGLAGGFNTGELFF. CDR3 in DNA: TGTGCCAGCAGCTCGGGACTAGCGGGAGGGTTCAACACCGGGGAGCTGTTTTTT.